Listed below are T cell receptor beta chains from one sample, sequenced in a study of T-cell memory formation after mild COVID-19. In TCRdb, the 5' RACE reads were re-called with MiXCR into one record per CDR3 protein. In the table there are 400,000 or so distinct CDR3 sequences, 20% of which are singletons. The sample consisted of PBMCs or a T cell subset sorted from them (not recorded which). The source is an adult woman who had mild COVID-19 (a few samples of this study predate the infection). Cell type and time point are not known. Each CDR3 is given without its conserved first and last residue. Each record gives: clone size, J gene, V gene, CDR3 protein. A clone size is listed for some rows: how often the clone was seen (once, few, many), or a class if it is expanded.

few TRBJ2-2 TRBV20-1 SATGNTGELF
once TRBJ1-2 TRBV4-1 ASSHADRETNYGYT
many TRBJ1-2 TRBV9 ASSPFALGSGAGHGYT
- TRBJ2-7 TRBV6-2/TRBV6-3 ASTHVGNEQY
- TRBJ2-1 TRBV7-3 ASSLSGGPYNEQF
- TRBJ2-7 TRBV6-5 ASRPDHTYEQY
few TRBJ1-5 TRBV3-1 ASSQANRRGHQPQH
- TRBJ2-1 TRBV23-1 ASSRALPASGKRCF
few TRBJ1-3 TRBV7-2 ASSLAAGGGNTIY
- TRBJ1-2 TRBV20-1 SAPQGSGGYT
- TRBJ2-6 TRBV2 ASSPSSGANVLT
- TRBJ2-1 TRBV9 ASGTTSGMYNEQF
- TRBJ1-1 TRBV30 AWRGFGGAEAF
- TRBJ1-2 TRBV9 ASSVDGIANYGYT
- TRBJ2-3 TRBV5-1 ASSLGDNASTDTQY
few TRBJ2-1 TRBV5-6 ASGSETGTPYNEQF
- TRBJ2-1 TRBV9 ASSVGGGTTTYNEQF
- TRBJ1-1 TRBV20-1 SAAKSGQGNTEAF
- TRBJ2-1 TRBV6-2/TRBV6-3 ASRRLRGLDEQF
- TRBJ2-7 TRBV7-7 ASSPEGASYEQY
- TRBJ2-1 TRBV29-1 SVEGLAGGSSYNEQF